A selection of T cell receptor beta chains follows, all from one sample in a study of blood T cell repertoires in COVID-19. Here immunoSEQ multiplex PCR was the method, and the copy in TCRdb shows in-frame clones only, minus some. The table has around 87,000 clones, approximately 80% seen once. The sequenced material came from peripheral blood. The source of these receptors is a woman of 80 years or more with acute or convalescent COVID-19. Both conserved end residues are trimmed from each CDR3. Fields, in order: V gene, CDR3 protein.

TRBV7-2	ASSLEGLAVYEQY
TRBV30	AWSRGQFNEKLF
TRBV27	ASSWRGIQY
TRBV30	AWSAKQGTSYGYT
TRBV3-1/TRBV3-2	ASSQDGAAGAGELF
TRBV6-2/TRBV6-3	ASSYPRRGSYEQY
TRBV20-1	SASGGPGNSYNEQF
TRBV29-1	SVEGWGTSGETQY
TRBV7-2	ASSLIVGQGITEAF
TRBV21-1	ASLAPLRNEQF
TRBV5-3	ARSRKDTVHYGYT
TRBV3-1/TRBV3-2	GGDWAYEQY
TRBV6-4	ASSPDSSGNTIY
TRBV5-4	ASWDYNTKETQY